This is a list of T cell receptor beta chains from one sample in a study of Graves' ophthalmopathy and Graves' hyperthyroidism. TCRdb re-called the multiplex PCR reads with MiXCR, one entry per CDR3 protein. The sample has about 620,000 distinct CDR3 sequences; about a fifth are singletons. Source material: peripheral blood. These receptors all come from a woman aged 18-30 years with stable Graves' hyperthyroidism. Some clones in this sample may be carry-over from other donors' samples. The CDR3 runs from the conserved cysteine through the conserved F or W. Fields, in order: clone size, V gene, D gene, J gene, CDR3 protein, CDR3 DNA. A D gene is named only where the DNA matches it firmly. Part of the rows lack a size; the others show once, few, many or a class for expanded clones.

many	TRBV7-2	.	TRBJ2-7	CASSLADLYEQYF	TGTGCCAGCAGCTTAGCGGATTTATACGAGCAGTACTTC
many	TRBV24-1	.	TRBJ2-2	CATSDPPGSTGELFF	TGTGCCACCAGTGATCCCCCGGGATCCACCGGGGAGCTGTTTTTT
.	TRBV28	TRBD2	TRBJ2-5	CASTWARAGGEAQYF	TGTGCCAGCACCTGGGCCCGAGCGGGGGGGGAGGCCCAGTACTTC
.	TRBV28	.	TRBJ1-2	CASSWTARTYGYTF	TGTGCCAGCAGTTGGACAGCCAGAACCTATGGCTACACCTTC
.	TRBV6-1	.	TRBJ1-5	CASIQTMADQPQHF	TGTGCCAGCATCCAGACGATGGCGGATCAGCCCCAGCATTTT
many	TRBV6-5	.	TRBJ1-3	CASSYSNIRSSGNTIYF	TGTGCCAGCAGTTACTCGAACATAAGGAGCTCTGGAAACACCATATATTTT
many	TRBV30	TRBD1	TRBJ1-1	CAWSGQGTEAFF	TGTGCCTGGAGTGGACAGGGCACTGAAGCTTTCTTT
many	TRBV19	.	TRBJ1-2	CASSLLTGNGYTF	TGTGCCAGTAGTCTTCTAACAGGGAATGGCTACACCTTC
.	TRBV28	.	TRBJ2-5	CASRREGTQYF	TGTGCCAGCAGAAGGGAAGGGACCCAGTACTTC
many	TRBV6-5	TRBD2	TRBJ2-7	CASSYSFVGTSAREQYF	TGTGCCAGCAGTTACTCATTCGTCGGGACTAGCGCCCGAGAGCAGTACTTC
.	TRBV12-3/TRBV12-4	.	TRBJ2-2	CASSFVAGELFF	TGTGCCAGCAGTTTTGTGGCCGGGGAGCTGTTTTTT
.	TRBV6-1	.	TRBJ1-5	CASSEGAGADISNQPQHF	TGTGCCAGCAGTGAAGGGGCAGGGGCGGATATTAGCAATCAGCCCCAGCATTTT
many	TRBV5-1	.	TRBJ2-7	CASSLGQYFAYEQYF	TGCGCCAGCAGCTTGGGACAGTACTTCGCCTACGAGCAGTACTTC
many	TRBV12-3/TRBV12-4	.	TRBJ1-6	CASSFGGYSLNNSPLHF	TGTGCCAGCAGTTTTGGTGGTTACAGCCTTAATAATTCACCCCTCCACTTT
many	TRBV6-1	.	TRBJ1-5	CASRPGTHQPQHF	TGTGCCAGCAGACCCGGGACCCATCAGCCCCAGCATTTT